The rows below give T cell receptor beta chains drawn from one sample of a study of shared clonotypes between healthy human individuals. TCRdb keeps only in-frame clones here, not all; method: immunoSEQ multiplex PCR. There are 2 million to 2.5 million clones in the sample; approximately 96% occur only once, and approximately 0.13% lies in the top ten. Sequenced input: naive CD4+ T cells sorted from blood. These receptors all come from a man in his late teens or twenties in good health. Both conserved end residues are part of each CDR3. D genes are given only for firm matches. The listing skips clone size in some rows; elsewhere it reads once, few, many or a size class.

>-|TRBV5-1|TRBJ2-5|-
TGCGCCAGCAGCTTGGACAGGGTGGGAGAGACCCAGTACTTC
CASSLDRVGETQYF
>-|TRBV9|TRBJ2-3|-
TGTGCCAGCAGCCCGAAGCGGGGCACAGATACGCAGTATTTT
CASSPKRGTDTQYF
>-|TRBV28|TRBJ1-6|TRBD1
TGTGCCAGCAGTTTACCCGGGGACAGCTTGTTTAATTCCCTCCACTTT
CASSLPGDSLFNSLHF
>once|TRBV7-2|TRBJ2-5|-
TGTGCCAGCAGCTTCTGGGCTCAAGAGACCCAGTACTTC
CASSFWAQETQYF
>-|TRBV25-1|TRBJ2-5|-
TGTGCCAGCAGTGGGAGCCAGGGGAGTATCGAGACCCAGTACTTC
CASSGSQGSIETQYF
>once|TRBV6-5|TRBJ1-3|-
TGTGCCAGCAGTTATATGCGCCCCAACTCTGGAAACACCATATATTTT
CASSYMRPNSGNTIYF
>-|TRBV5-1|TRBJ2-7|-
TGCGCCAGCAGCTTGGCGGGGTCGAGCTACGAGCAGTACTTC
CASSLAGSSYEQYF
>-|TRBV6-4|TRBJ2-3|TRBD1
TGTGCCAGCAGTGTCGACAGGGGGCGGACAGATACGCAGTATTTT
CASSVDRGRTDTQYF
>-|TRBV27|TRBJ2-7|-
TGTGCCAGCAGTTTATCGTTTGGTCTCGAGCAGTACTTC
CASSLSFGLEQYF
>-|TRBV10-2|TRBJ1-5|-
TGCGCCAGCAGCGCCGCCGGGACCCATAATCAGCCCCAGCATTTT
CASSAAGTHNQPQHF
>-|TRBV27|TRBJ2-7|-
TGTGCCAGCAGCCGCCGACACGGGGGCCCCTGGGAGCAGTACTTC
CASSRRHGGPWEQYF
>-|TRBV6-4|TRBJ2-1|TRBD2
TGTGCCAGCAGTGACTTAGCGGGGGGCGGGAATGAGCAGTTCTTC
CASSDLAGGGNEQFF
>once|TRBV9|TRBJ2-7|-
TGTGCCAGCAGCCCCCCGGGGGTATACGAGCAGTACTTC
CASSPPGVYEQYF
>-|TRBV5-4|TRBJ2-7|-
TGTGCCAGCAGCTTGGATGGTAGGGGCAAAAGGGGTTACGAGCAGTACTTC
CASSLDGRGKRGYEQYF
>-|TRBV4-2|TRBJ2-7|-
TGTGCCAGCAGCCAAGACCACGGCTACGAGCAGTACTTC
CASSQDHGYEQYF
>-|TRBV5-5|TRBJ1-1|-
TGTGCCAGCAGCTCCTCAGTGGAAACTGAAGCTTTCTTT
CASSSSVETEAFF
>few|TRBV18|TRBJ1-2|-
TGTGCCAGCTCTCCCGGACTGGGACAAGGCTACACCTTC
CASSPGLGQGYTF
>-|TRBV28|TRBJ2-7|-
TGTGCCAGCACCCGTAAGCCGGGACCGATTTACGAGCAGTACTTC
CASTRKPGPIYEQYF
>-|TRBV29-1|TRBJ2-7|TRBD1
TGCAGCGCTGGACAGGGATCCTACGAGCAGTACTTC
CSAGQGSYEQYF
>-|TRBV5-1|TRBJ2-5|-
TGCGCCAGCACTTCTGGGGGGGCTGGGGAGACCCAGTACTTC
CASTSGGAGETQYF
>-|TRBV5-1|TRBJ1-2|-
TGCGCCAGCAGCCCTTACGGGACACACGGCAACTATGGCTACACCTTC
CASSPYGTHGNYGYTF
>-|TRBV25-1|TRBJ2-5|-
TGTGCCAGCAGTGAGATGGGCGGGGCACCAATGCAGGAGACCCAGTACTTC
CASSEMGGAPMQETQYF
>-|TRBV28|TRBJ2-3|-
TGTGCCAGCAGCCTGGGGGCCACAGATACGCAGTATTTT
CASSLGATDTQYF
>-|TRBV11-2|TRBJ2-5|TRBD2
TGTGCCAGCAGCTTGGGCCTAGCGGGAGTTTTAGGAGAGACCCAGTACTTC
CASSLGLAGVLGETQYF
>-|TRBV4-2|TRBJ2-3|-
TGTGCCAGCAGCCAATACACAGATACGCAGTATTTT
CASSQYTDTQYF
>-|TRBV10-1|TRBJ1-1|-
TGCGCCAGCAGTGAGTCGAGGCAAGGGAACACTGAAGCTTTCTTT
CASSESRQGNTEAFF
>once|TRBV5-1|TRBJ2-5|-
TGCGCCAGCAGCTTGGGGGGACCCCGTCAAGAGACCCAGTACTTC
CASSLGGPRQETQYF
>once|TRBV6-5|TRBJ1-4|-
TGTGCCAGCAGTCCTCGGGGGTCTTTATCGGAAAAACTGTTTTTT
CASSPRGSLSEKLFF
>-|TRBV30|TRBJ1-6|-
TGTGCCTCCAGTGCGGCAGTTCAAAGTCCCCTCCACTTT
CASSAAVQSPLHF
>-|TRBV5-4|TRBJ2-4|TRBD2
TGTGCCAGCAGCATGGGAGGGCGGGACAAAAACATTCAGTACTTC
CASSMGGRDKNIQYF
>-|TRBV7-9|TRBJ2-3|TRBD1
TGTGCCAGCAGCGGACGCCGACAGGGCGAGAATACGCAGTATTTT
CASSGRRQGENTQYF
>once|TRBV25-1|TRBJ2-7|TRBD1
TGTGCCAGCAGTGAATTAGGGACAGGGGCATTCGACGAGCAGTACTTC
CASSELGTGAFDEQYF
>-|TRBV11-2|TRBJ2-5|-
TGTGCCAGCAGCTTAGATCCGGGGGAGACCCAGTACTTC
CASSLDPGETQYF
>once|TRBV11-2|TRBJ2-7|-
TGTGCCAGCAGCTTAGATTTTCTGTCCTACGAGCAGTACTTC
CASSLDFLSYEQYF
>-|TRBV6-1|TRBJ1-1|-
TGTGCCAGCAGTGAACCCGGGCGGCAGAACACTGAAGCTTTCTTT
CASSEPGRQNTEAFF
>-|TRBV28|TRBJ1-2|-
TGTGCCAGCAGTTTAAGTTTGCCGGACAGTTATGGCTACACCTTC
CASSLSLPDSYGYTF
>-|TRBV19|TRBJ2-7|TRBD1
TGTGCCAGTAGTACCTCCGGGACAGGGTACGAGCAGTACTTC
CASSTSGTGYEQYF
>-|TRBV27|TRBJ2-3|-
TGTGCCAGCAGTCCCGGTGGGGCTGGCGCTTATACGCAGTATTTT
CASSPGGAGAYTQYF
>-|TRBV19|TRBJ2-7|TRBD1
TGTGCCAGTAGCGGACAGGGACTCTCCTACGAGCAGTACTTC
CASSGQGLSYEQYF
>-|TRBV4-1|TRBJ1-3|-
TGCGCCAGCAGCCAAGTGGCAGGGCGGTCTGGAAACACCATATATTTT
CASSQVAGRSGNTIYF
>-|TRBV7-3|TRBJ2-1|-
TGTGCCAGCAGCTTAGACGGGGGCCTGAACAATGAGCAGTTCTTC
CASSLDGGLNNEQFF
>-|TRBV2|TRBJ2-3|TRBD2
TGTGCCAGCAGTGAAAGCGGGAGGGCTAGCACAGATACGCAGTATTTT
CASSESGRASTDTQYF
>-|TRBV6-5|TRBJ2-7|TRBD1
TGTGCCAGCAGTTACTCGGGACAGGGGAGCTCCTACGAGCAGTACTTC
CASSYSGQGSSYEQYF
>-|TRBV18|TRBJ1-3|-
TGTGCCAGCTCACCCCTGGGCGAGGGTGGCTCTGGAAACACCATATATTTT
CASSPLGEGGSGNTIYF
>-|TRBV18|TRBJ1-5|-
TGTGCCAGCTCACCAGGTAGCGGTCAGCCCCAGCATTTT
CASSPGSGQPQHF
>-|TRBV5-8|TRBJ1-4|-
TGTGCCAGCAGCTTGGGGGGATCAACTAATGAAAAACTGTTTTTT
CASSLGGSTNEKLFF
>-|TRBV7-2|TRBJ2-3|TRBD2
TGTGCCAGCAGCTTATTCCTAGCGGGAGGAAAAGATACGCAGTATTTT
CASSLFLAGGKDTQYF
>-|TRBV5-1|TRBJ1-1|-
TGCGCCAGCAGCTTTCAGGCCCGACGTATAGGGGGCACTGAAGCTTTCTTT
CASSFQARRIGGTEAFF
>-|TRBV5-4|TRBJ1-2|-
TGTGCCAGCAGCTTACGTACAAGCTATGGCTACACCTTC
CASSLRTSYGYTF
>-|TRBV11-2|TRBJ2-7|TRBD2
TGTGCCAGCAGCCCGATGGGACTAGCGGGACACTTATCCTACGAGCAGTACTTC
CASSPMGLAGHLSYEQYF
>-|TRBV30|TRBJ2-7|TRBD2
TGTGCCTGGAGACGGACTAGCGGGAGTGACATGTACTTC
CAWRRTSGSDMYF
>-|TRBV2|TRBJ2-7|-
TGTGCCAGCAGTGAATATCAGGTTCGCTACGAGCAGTACTTC
CASSEYQVRYEQYF
>-|TRBV10-3|TRBJ2-5|-
TGTGCCATCAGTGAGACACCGGCGGTGGAGACCCAGTACTTC
CAISETPAVETQYF
>-|TRBV18|TRBJ2-7|TRBD2
TGTGCCAGCTCAATACCCGGGACTAGCGGCACCTACGAGCAGTACTTC
CASSIPGTSGTYEQYF